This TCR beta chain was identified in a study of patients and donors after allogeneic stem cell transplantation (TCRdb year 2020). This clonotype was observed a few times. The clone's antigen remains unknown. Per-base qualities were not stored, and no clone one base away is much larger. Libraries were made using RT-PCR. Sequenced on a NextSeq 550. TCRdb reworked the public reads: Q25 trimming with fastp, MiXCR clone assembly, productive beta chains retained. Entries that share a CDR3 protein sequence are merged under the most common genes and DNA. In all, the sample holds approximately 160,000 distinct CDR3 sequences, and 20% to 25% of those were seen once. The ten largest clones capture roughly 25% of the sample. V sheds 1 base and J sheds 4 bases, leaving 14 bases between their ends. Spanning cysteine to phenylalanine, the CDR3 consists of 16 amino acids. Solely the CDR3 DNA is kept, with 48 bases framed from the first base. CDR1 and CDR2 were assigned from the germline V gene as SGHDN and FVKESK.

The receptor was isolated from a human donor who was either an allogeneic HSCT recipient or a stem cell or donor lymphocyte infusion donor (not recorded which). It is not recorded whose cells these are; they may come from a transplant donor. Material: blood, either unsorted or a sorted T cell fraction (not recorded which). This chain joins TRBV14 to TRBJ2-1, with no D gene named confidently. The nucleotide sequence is TGTGCCAGCAGCCAAGTACCTCGCTCCACGTACAATGAGCAGTTCTTC. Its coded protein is CASSQVPRSTYNEQFF.